One sample yielded the 31 T cell receptor beta chains listed below, sequenced in a study of cytomegalovirus exposure and HLA in healthy donors. The PCR ran on 60 Vbeta and 13 Jbeta primers. Here immunoSEQ multiplex PCR was the method, and the copy in TCRdb shows in-frame clones only, minus some. The sample yields about 170,000 clones, about 85% seen once. Sequencing used PBMCs. Receptors originate from a man under 40 in good health and CMV-seropositive.

The genes are TRBV5-4 and TRBJ2-7, with 12 bases fitting TRBD1. Germline CDR1 and CDR2: SGHNT and YYREEE (reference sequence). The CDR3 is made up of 15 amino acids. V dropped 4 bases and J dropped 4; count of bases not matched to a gene: 6. CDR3 in amino acids: CASSPGQGARYEQYF. CDR3 bases: TGTGCCAGCAGCCCGGGACAGGGGGCGCGTTACGAGCAGTACTTC.

The rearrangement uses TRBV4-3 and TRBJ1-1, with 7 nucleotides matching TRBD1. CDR1 and CDR2 from the germline V gene are LGHNA and YSLEER. CDR3 size: 16 residues. J gave up 3 bases and V 0 bases, and 7 bases lay outside the gene matches. The chain's CDR3 is CASSQDLRDSYTEAFF. Here the CDR3 DNA reads TGCGCCAGCAGCCAAGACCTCCGGGACAGCTACACTGAAGCTTTCTTT.

The CDR3 DNA is TGCGCCAGCAGCTCCATAGCGGGAGGTCAGGAGACCCAGTACTTC. Its translation is CASSSIAGGQETQYF. The genes are TRBV5-1 and TRBJ2-5, with 10 bases lining up with TRBD2. This CDR3 region has 15 residues. V dropped 3 bases and J dropped 5; count of bases not matched to a gene: 7. Looked up from germline, CDR1 is SGHRS and CDR2 is YFSETQ.

This clone turned up a few times. The chain recombines TRBV5-1 with TRBJ1-5, with D possibly TRBD1 on 6 matching bases. CDR1 is SGHRS and CDR2 is YFSETQ in the germline V gene. The V and J ends lost 0 bases and 5 bases respectively, with 18 bases between them. The length of the CDR3 is 17 residues. The CDR3 coding sequence is TGCGCCAGCAGCTTGGAGCCGAGGGCAGGGGATGATCAGCCCCAGCATTTT. Residues: CASSLEPRAGDDQPQHF.

The chain links TRBV5-1 to TRBJ2-5; weak D call: TRBD1 (6 bases). The germline CDR1 and CDR2 sequences are SGHRS and YFSETQ. Trimming stripped 2 bases from V and 5 bases from J, with 10 bases between. This CDR3 is built from 13 residues. The CDR3 nucleotides read TGCGCCAGCAGCTTAGGGGGAGACGAGACCCAGTACTTC. Amino acid sequence: CASSLGGDETQYF.

Concerning this clone itself: Likely a read error: the CDR3 ends without its conserved phenylalanine or tryptophan. The limits of the CDR3 on the DNA are not certain, so only TCRdb's listed CDR3 is given. The chain joins TRBV5-1 to TRBJ2-7; no DNA check was done on the table's D call, TRBD2. The CDR3 region is 9 residues in length, termini included. Germline V CDR1 and CDR2: SGHRS, YFSETQ. This CDR3 is CASSLRQAI.

This clone was detected only a few times. The rearrangement joins TRBV7-3 to TRBJ2-2; 8 nucleotides agree with TRBD2. The length of the CDR3 is 15 residues. V lost 4 bases, J lost 8 bases, and 9 bases stayed unmatched. Germline-derived CDR1 and CDR2 are SGHTA and FQGTGA. CDR3 residues: CASSYGTRRAGELFF. CDR3 bases: TGTGCCAGCAGCTACGGGACTAGGAGGGCGGGGGAGCTGTTTTTT.

This chain links TRBV5-1 with TRBJ1-2; 7 positions agree with TRBD1. This CDR3 has 12 residues. Per the germline V gene, CDR1 is SGHRS and CDR2 is YFSETQ. Germline trimming cut 0 bases from V and 8 bases from J; bases unmatched to any gene: 1. CDR3 in DNA: TGCGCCAGCAGCTTGGAAGGGGGCGGCTACACCTTC. It codes for CASSLEGGGYTF.

The genes are TRBV9 and TRBJ1-2; TRBD1 aligns across 7 bases. V lost 0 bases and J lost 3; bases outside the gene matches: 5. The CDR3 length is 15 residues. Germline CDR1 is SGDLS and CDR2 is YYNGEE. CDR3 nucleotide sequence: TGTGCCAGCAGCGTAGAGGGGGCGGGTGACTATGGCTACACCTTC. Translation: CASSVEGAGDYGYTF.

The chain joins TRBV29-1 to TRBJ2-6; a possible D gene is TRBD1 (6 bases). Trimming cost V 5 bases and J 2 bases, with 10 bases left between them. CDR3 length: 14 amino acids. Germline V CDR1 and CDR2: SQVTM, ANQGSEA. CDR3 sequence reads: CSVLQGPGANVLTF. DNA of the CDR3: TGCAGCGTTCTCCAGGGGCCTGGGGCCAACGTCCTGACTTTC.

CDR3 in DNA: TGTGCCAGCAGCTATAGCGGGTCGGGGACCGGGGAGCTGTTTTTT. It encodes CASSYSGSGTGELFF. The V call is TRBV7-9, the J call TRBJ2-2; TRBD2 matches 7 bases. Germline CDR1 and CDR2: SEHNR and FQNEAQ (reference sequence). The CDR3 totals 15 residues. Trimming removed 4 bases from V and 5 bases from J; junction bases left unmatched: 7.

This sequence joins TRBV19 and TRBJ1-2; D perhaps matches TRBD1 (6 bases). This CDR3 has 14 amino acids. Per the germline V gene, CDR1 is LNHDA and CDR2 is SQIVND (reference sequence). V was clipped by 9 bases and J by 2 bases, with 16 bases between them. CDR3 loop: CASEPVQGNYGYTF. The CDR3 DNA reads TGTGCCAGCGAACCAGTACAGGGAAACTATGGCTACACCTTC.

A remark on this clone: The same CDR3 is also encoded by other DNA sequences in this sample. This chain links TRBV5-1 with TRBJ2-1; the match to TRBD2 covers 13 bases. Germline CDR1 SGHRS, CDR2 YFSETQ. V shed 3 bases and J 1 base; nucleotides not matched to a gene: 1. This CDR3 contains 16 residues. The CDR3 reads CASSWTSGSSYNEQFF. For the CDR3, the DNA is TGCGCCAGCAGCTGGACTAGCGGGAGTTCCTACAATGAGCAGTTCTTC.

This clone showed up just a few times. V gene TRBV5-4 combines with J gene TRBJ2-7, with 10 bases lining up with TRBD2. The CDR3 is 16 amino acids. The V and J ends lost 3 bases and 7 bases, in that order; junction bases with no gene match: 13. Germline loops: CDR1 SGHNT, CDR2 YYREEE (reference sequence). CDR3 DNA sequence: TGTGCCAGCAGCTCAAGACCGGGACTAGCGATTTGGGAGCAGTACGTC. Translation gives CASSSRPGLAIWEQYV.

This clone was counted a single time. The chain combines TRBV12-5 with TRBJ1-4, with D hard to call. The ends were cut back, 1 base at V and 0 bases at J, with 6 bases in the middle. The CDR3 is made up of 15 amino acids. Per the germline V gene, CDR1 is LGHNT and CDR2 is FRNRAP. The CDR3 coding sequence is TGTGCTAGTGGTTTGGGCGGGACAACTAATGAAAAACTGTTTTTT. The encoded protein is CASGLGGTTNEKLFF.

The rearrangement uses TRBV18 and TRBJ2-1; TRBD1 agrees at 8 bases. Germline CDR1 reads KGHSH; CDR2 reads LQKENI. The CDR3 loop spans 17 amino acids. V lost 0 bases and J lost 5; bases outside the gene matches: 9. CDR3 loop: CASSPPDRGKGDNEQFF. Here the CDR3 DNA reads TGTGCCAGCTCACCACCAGACAGGGGTAAAGGAGACAATGAGCAGTTCTTC.

The genes are TRBV11-2 and TRBJ2-1; TRBD2 might be the D (5 bases). Per the germline V gene, CDR1 is SGHAT and CDR2 is FQNNGV. The CDR3 sequence is 17 residues long. Trimming removed 1 base from V and 5 bases from J, with 18 bases in between. CDR3 loop: CASSLGAWAVGDNEQFF. CDR3 coding DNA: TGTGCCAGCAGCTTAGGGGCCTGGGCGGTCGGGGACAATGAGCAGTTCTTC.

The CDR3 loop reads CASSLGPGQVNEKLFF. Written as DNA, the CDR3 is TGTGCCAGCAGCTTAGGGCCGGGACAGGTCAATGAAAAACTGTTTTTT. This sequence joins TRBV11-3 and TRBJ1-4, with 8 positions matching TRBD1. Germline CDR1 and CDR2: SGHNT and YENEEA. V trimming: 1 base; J trimming: 5 bases; junction bases outside the gene matches: 6. The CDR3 contains 16 residues.

The chain carries TRBV4-2 and TRBJ1-6; D uncertain. Germline CDR1 reads LGHNA; CDR2 reads YNFKEQ. Trimming shortened V by 0 bases and J by 6 bases, and 9 bases separated the two germline ends. The CDR3 covers 15 residues. For the CDR3, the DNA is TGTGCCAGCAGCCAAGATAGGTGGAGTAATTCACCCCTCCACTTT. It encodes CASSQDRWSNSPLHF.

V and J are TRBV15 and TRBJ2-7; 7 bases are shared with TRBD2. The CDR3 contains 16 residues. Germline V gene data show CDR1 as LNHNV and CDR2 as YYDKDF (reference sequence). The junction had 9 bases not matched to a gene; V was cut back by 1 base and J by 3 bases. This CDR3 is CATSRGVGREGYEQYF. CDR3 in DNA: TGTGCCACCAGCAGAGGAGTTGGGAGGGAAGGCTACGAGCAGTACTTC.

The V and J genes are TRBV4-2 and TRBJ2-3; no firm D call. V lost 2 bases, J lost 1 base, and 7 bases lay in between. Germline assignment: CDR1 LGHNA and CDR2 YNFKEQ. The CDR3 has 14 residues. CDR3 coding DNA: TGTGCCAGCAGCCAATCGGGTCGCACAGATACGCAGTATTTT. Translated: CASSQSGRTDTQYF.

V gene TRBV5-1 combines with J gene TRBJ2-5, with D perhaps matching TRBD1 (6 bases). Trimming took off 2 bases at V and 1 base at J, with 9 bases between the two ends. Germline-derived CDR1 and CDR2 are SGHRS and YFSETQ. CDR3 size: 14 residues. Written as DNA, the CDR3 is TGCGCCAGCAGCTTTGGGGGCCTCCAAGAGACCCAGTACTTC. Its translation is CASSFGGLQETQYF.

The rearrangement uses TRBV5-6 and TRBJ1-1; D is unclear. V was clipped by 1 base and J by 5 bases, with 6 bases between them. This CDR3 has 12 amino acids. Germline CDR1 and CDR2: SGHDT and YYEEEE. The CDR3, as DNA: TGTGCCAGCAGCTTGTCCGGGACTGAAGCTTTCTTT. Its translation is CASSLSGTEAFF.

V usage is TRBV6-1 and J usage is TRBJ2-2; the match to TRBD2 covers 11 bases. Germline assignment: CDR1 MNHNS and CDR2 SASEGT. This CDR3 is built from 17 residues. The J segment lost 5 bases and the V segment lost 5 bases, leaving 10 bases of the junction unmatched. CDR3 sequence: CASSQGGLADLTGELFF. CDR3 coding DNA: TGTGCCAGCAGTCAAGGGGGACTAGCGGATTTAACCGGGGAGCTGTTTTTT.

The chain carries TRBV6-5 and TRBJ1-3; tentative D call: TRBD1 (5 bases). The CDR3 extends over 15 amino acids. The ends were cut back, 4 bases at V and 0 bases at J, with 10 bases in the middle. The germline V gene encodes CDR1 MNHEY and CDR2 SVGAGI. The CDR3 loop is CASSSLQGSGNTIYF. For the CDR3, the DNA is TGTGCCAGCAGTTCCTTGCAGGGCTCTGGAAACACCATATATTTT.

The CDR3 DNA sequence: TGCGCCTCCTCCTTAGCGGGAGGGGACACAGATACGCAGTATTTT. The encoded protein is CASSLAGGDTDTQYF. This sequence joins TRBV5-1 and TRBJ2-3; 11 bases are shared with TRBD2. The CDR3 is made up of 15 amino acids. After removal of 10 bases from V and 2 bases from J, the junction contained 9 bases not matched to a gene. In germline, CDR1 is SGHRS, CDR2 YFSETQ.

This clone was seen a single time. The chain carries TRBV29-1 and TRBJ1-1; no clear D. The CDR3 contains 15 residues. Trimming cost V 2 bases and J 4 bases, with 17 bases left between them. Germline CDR1 SQVTM, CDR2 ANQGSEA. The DNA for the CDR3 is TGCAGCGTTGAAAAGATGCAATCTGTCGGCACTGAAGCTTTCTTT. Its protein product is CSVEKMQSVGTEAFF.

The gene calls are TRBV7-6 and TRBJ1-2; a possible D gene is TRBD1 (5 bases). Trimming removed 0 bases at V and 7 bases at J, with 9 bases between. Germline V CDR1 and CDR2: SGHVS, FNYEAQ. This CDR3 region has 13 residues. CDR3 in amino acids: CASSLANGAGYTF. The CDR3 bases are TGTGCCAGCAGCTTAGCGAATGGGGCTGGCTACACCTTC. The full variable domain, in which reference TRBV7-6 and TRBJ1-2 provide the parts outside the CDR3, is GAGVSQSPRYKVTKRGQDVALRCDPISGHVSLYWYRQALGQGPEFLTYFNYEAQQDKSGLPNDRFSAERPEGSISTLTIQRTEQRDSAMYRCASSLANGAGYTFGSGTRLTVV.

CDR3 sequence: CASSPAGDPYNEQFF. In DNA, the CDR3 is TGTGCCAGCAGCCCAGCGGGAGACCCCTACAATGAGCAGTTCTTC. The V gene is TRBV7-2, the J gene TRBJ2-1, with TRBD2 matching 8 bases. The CDR3 is 15 residues long. The germline V gene has CDR1 SGHTA and CDR2 FQGNSA. J gave up 2 bases and V 5 bases, and 5 bases lay outside the gene matches.

This clone has a single count. This rearrangement joins TRBV9 to TRBJ2-2; tentatively, D is TRBD2 (5 bases). The CDR3 loop spans 14 amino acids. V was pared by 7 bases and J by 0 bases, with 10 bases between. Germline V gene data show CDR1 as SGDLS and CDR2 as YYNGEE. CDR3 sequence reads: CASGHGTNTGELFF. CDR3 nucleotide sequence: TGTGCCAGCGGCCACGGGACGAACACCGGGGAGCTGTTTTTT.

This clone came up once. The chain is built from TRBV5-8 and TRBJ1-4; 7 nucleotides line up with TRBD1. V was clipped by 5 bases and J by 4 bases; unmatched bases: 11. CDR1 and CDR2 (germline): SGHTS, YDEGEE. This CDR3 spans 16 amino acids. The chain's CDR3 is CASSQWGQRSNEKLFF. DNA for the CDR3: TGTGCCAGCAGTCAATGGGGACAGAGGAGTAATGAAAAACTGTTTTTT.